This T cell receptor (beta chain) derives from a study of blood T cells in healthy people across ages. Trimming removed 5 bases from V and 2 bases from J, with 10 bases in between. Germline V gene data show CDR1 as MDHEN and CDR2 as SYDVKM. CDR3 length: 13 residues. Concerning this clonotype: Its specificity is unknown.

There were healthy Caucasian individuals from Russia, aged roughly 6 to 95, serving as donors. Study results and caveats: Without sorted subsets, naive and antigen-experienced compartments could not be conclusively compared.

Primed by a sample-barcoded 5' primer and a J-beta primer mix, a second PCR proceeded for about 7 to 11 cycles. Each CDR3 protein gets one entry after TCRdb re-called the 5' RACE reads with MiXCR. The sample gives 600,000 or so distinct CDR3 sequences, roughly 48% of which show up once; 20% to 25% is in the top ten. This rearrangement joins TRBV28 to TRBJ2-7, with D tentatively TRBD1 (5 bases). This receptor was identified in a man aged 80 or over in good health. The sample was blood. The DNA for the CDR3 is TGTGCCAGCAGTACAGGTGAAACCTACGAGCAGTACTTC. It translates to CASSTGETYEQYF.